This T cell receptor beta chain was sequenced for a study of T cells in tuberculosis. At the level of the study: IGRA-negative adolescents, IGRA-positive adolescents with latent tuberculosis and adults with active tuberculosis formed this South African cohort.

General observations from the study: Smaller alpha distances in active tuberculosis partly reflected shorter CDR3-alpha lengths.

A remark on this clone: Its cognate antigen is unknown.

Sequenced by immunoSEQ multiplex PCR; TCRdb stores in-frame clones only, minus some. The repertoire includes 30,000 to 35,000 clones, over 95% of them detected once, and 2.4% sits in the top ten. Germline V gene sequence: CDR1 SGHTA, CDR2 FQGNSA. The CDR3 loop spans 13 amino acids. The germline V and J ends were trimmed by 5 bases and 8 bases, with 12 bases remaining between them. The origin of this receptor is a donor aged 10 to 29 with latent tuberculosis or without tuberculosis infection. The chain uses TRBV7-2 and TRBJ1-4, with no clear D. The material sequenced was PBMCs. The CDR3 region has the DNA TGTGCCAGCAGCCCTCGGGTTGGGGAAAAACTGTTTTTT. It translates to CASSPRVGEKLFF.